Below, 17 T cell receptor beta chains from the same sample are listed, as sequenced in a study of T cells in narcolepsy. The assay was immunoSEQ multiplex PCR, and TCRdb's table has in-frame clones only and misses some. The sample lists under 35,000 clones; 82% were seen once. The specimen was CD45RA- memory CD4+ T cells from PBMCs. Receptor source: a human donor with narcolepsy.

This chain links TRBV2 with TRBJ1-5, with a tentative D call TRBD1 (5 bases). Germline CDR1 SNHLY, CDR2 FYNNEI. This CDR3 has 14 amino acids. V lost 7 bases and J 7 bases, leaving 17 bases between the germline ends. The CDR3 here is CASNPGGSGQPQHF. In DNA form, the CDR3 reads TGTGCCAGCAACCCGGGGGGGTCGGGGCAGCCCCAGCATTTT.

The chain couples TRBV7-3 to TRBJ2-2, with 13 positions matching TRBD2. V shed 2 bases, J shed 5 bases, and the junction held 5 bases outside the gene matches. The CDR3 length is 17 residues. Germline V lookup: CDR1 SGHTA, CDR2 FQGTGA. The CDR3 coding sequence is TGTGCCAGCAGCTTAGTTTTGGGACTAGCGGGAACCGGGGAGCTGTTTTTT. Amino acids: CASSLVLGLAGTGELFF.

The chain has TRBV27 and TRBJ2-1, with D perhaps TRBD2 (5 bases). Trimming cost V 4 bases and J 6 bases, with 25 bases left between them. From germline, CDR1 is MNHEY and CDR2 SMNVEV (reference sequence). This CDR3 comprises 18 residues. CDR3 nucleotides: TGTGCCAGCAGTTCGACCCCTCTTCGGCGGGCAAGGTCCAATGAGCAGTTCTTC. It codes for CASSSTPLRRARSNEQFF.

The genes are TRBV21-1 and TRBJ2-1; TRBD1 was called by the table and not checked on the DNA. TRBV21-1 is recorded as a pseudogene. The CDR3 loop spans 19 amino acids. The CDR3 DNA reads TGTGCCAGCAGCAAACCGGCCTACGGACAGGGTTGGGGGTACAATGAGCAGTTCTTC. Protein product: CASSKPAYGQGWGYNEQFF.

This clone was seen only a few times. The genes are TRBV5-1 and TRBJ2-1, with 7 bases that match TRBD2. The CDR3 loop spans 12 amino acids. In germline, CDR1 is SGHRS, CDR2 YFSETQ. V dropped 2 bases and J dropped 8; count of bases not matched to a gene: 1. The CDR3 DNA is TGCGCCAGCAGCTTACGGGGGGATGAGCAGTTCTTC. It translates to CASSLRGDEQFF.

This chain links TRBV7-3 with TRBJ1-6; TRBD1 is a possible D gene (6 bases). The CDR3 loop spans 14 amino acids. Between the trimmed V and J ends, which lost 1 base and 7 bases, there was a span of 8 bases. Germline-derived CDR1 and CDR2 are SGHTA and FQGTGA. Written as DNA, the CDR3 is TGTGCCAGCAGCTTAAGGGGGGCGAATTCACCCCTCCACTTT. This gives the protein CASSLRGANSPLHF.

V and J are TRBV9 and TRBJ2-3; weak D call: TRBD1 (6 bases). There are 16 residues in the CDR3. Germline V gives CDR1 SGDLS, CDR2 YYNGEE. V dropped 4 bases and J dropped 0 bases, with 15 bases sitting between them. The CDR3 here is CASSFRTEGSTDTQYF. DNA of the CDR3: TGTGCCAGCAGCTTCCGGACAGAAGGAAGCACAGATACGCAGTATTTT.

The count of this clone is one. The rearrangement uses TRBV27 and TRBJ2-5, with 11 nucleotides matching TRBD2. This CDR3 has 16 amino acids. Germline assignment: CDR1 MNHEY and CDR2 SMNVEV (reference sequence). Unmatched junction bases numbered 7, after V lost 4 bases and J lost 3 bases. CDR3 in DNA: TGTGCCAGCAGTTCAAGGGGACTAGCGGACAAAGAGACCCAGTACTTC. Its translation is CASSSRGLADKETQYF.

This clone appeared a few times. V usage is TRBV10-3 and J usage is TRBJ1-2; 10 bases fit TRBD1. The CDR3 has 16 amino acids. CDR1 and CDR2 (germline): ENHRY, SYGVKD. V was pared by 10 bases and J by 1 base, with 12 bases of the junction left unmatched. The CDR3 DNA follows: TGTGCCACTAATCCGGGACAGGGGTCCTTTAACTATGGCTACACCTTC. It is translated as CATNPGQGSFNYGYTF.

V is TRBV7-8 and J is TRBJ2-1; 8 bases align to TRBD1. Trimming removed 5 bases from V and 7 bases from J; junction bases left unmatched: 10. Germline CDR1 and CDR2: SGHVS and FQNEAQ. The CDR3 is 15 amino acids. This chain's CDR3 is CASSIDRGITNEQFF. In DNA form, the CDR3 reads TGTGCCAGCAGCATAGACAGGGGTATTACGAATGAGCAGTTCTTC. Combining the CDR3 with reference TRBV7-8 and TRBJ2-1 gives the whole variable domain GAGVSQSPRYKVAKRGQDVALRCDPISGHVSLFWYQQALGQGPEFLTYFQNEAQLDKSGLPSDRFFAERPEGSVSTLKIQRTQQEDSAVYLCASSIDRGITNEQFFGPGTRLTVL.

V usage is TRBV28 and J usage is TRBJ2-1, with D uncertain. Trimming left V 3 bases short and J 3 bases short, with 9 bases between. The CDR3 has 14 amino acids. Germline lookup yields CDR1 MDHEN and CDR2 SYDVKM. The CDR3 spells CASSLGQLYNEQFF. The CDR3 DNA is TGTGCCAGCAGTTTGGGTCAGCTCTACAATGAGCAGTTCTTC.

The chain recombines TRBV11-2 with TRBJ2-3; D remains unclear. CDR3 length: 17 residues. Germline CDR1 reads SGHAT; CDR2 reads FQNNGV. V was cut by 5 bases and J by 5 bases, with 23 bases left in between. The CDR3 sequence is CASSPRLSRGGVDTQYF. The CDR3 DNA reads TGTGCCAGCAGCCCTCGTCTGAGTCGTGGTGGGGTAGATACGCAGTATTTT.

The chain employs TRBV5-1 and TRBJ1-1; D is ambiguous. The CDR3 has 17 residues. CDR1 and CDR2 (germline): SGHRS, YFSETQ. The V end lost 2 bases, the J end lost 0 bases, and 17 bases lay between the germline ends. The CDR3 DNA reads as TGCGCCAGCAGCTTTTCACCCAGCGAAATGATGAACACTGAAGCTTTCTTT. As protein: CASSFSPSEMMNTEAFF.

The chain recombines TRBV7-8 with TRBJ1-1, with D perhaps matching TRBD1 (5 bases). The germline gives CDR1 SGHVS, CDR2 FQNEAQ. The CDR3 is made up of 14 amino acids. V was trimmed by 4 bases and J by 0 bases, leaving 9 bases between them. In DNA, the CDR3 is TGTGCCAGCAGCTCAAGACAGATGAACACTGAAGCTTTCTTT. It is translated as CASSSRQMNTEAFF.

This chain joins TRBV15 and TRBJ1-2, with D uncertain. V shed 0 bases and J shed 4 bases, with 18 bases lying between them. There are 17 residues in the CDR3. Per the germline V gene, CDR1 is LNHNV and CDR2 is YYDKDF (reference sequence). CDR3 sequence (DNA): TGTGCCACCAGCAGAGATAAAGGAGGCGGTATTAGCTATGGCTACACCTTC. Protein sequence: CATSRDKGGGISYGYTF.

The CDR3 region is CASRLGDFGEQYF. DNA of the CDR3: TGTGCCAGCAGACTCGGGGATTTTGGCGAGCAGTACTTC. This rearrangement joins TRBV2 to TRBJ2-7, with D perhaps TRBD2 (5 bases). The length of the CDR3 is 13 residues. Germline-derived CDR1 and CDR2 are SNHLY and FYNNEI. Trimming took 6 bases from V and 6 from J, leaving 15 bases between them. Full variable domain (rest looked up from reference TRBV2 and TRBJ2-7): EPEVTQTPSHQVTQMGQEVILRCVPISNHLYFYWYRQILGQKVEFLVSFYNNEISEKSEIFDDQFSVERPDGSNFTLKIRSTKLEDSAMYFCASRLGDFGEQYFGPGTRLTVT.

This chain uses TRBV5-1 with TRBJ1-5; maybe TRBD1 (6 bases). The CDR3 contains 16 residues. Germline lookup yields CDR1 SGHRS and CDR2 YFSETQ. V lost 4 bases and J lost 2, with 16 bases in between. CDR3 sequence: CASSAGHTGGNQPQHF. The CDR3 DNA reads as TGCGCCAGCAGCGCGGGACACACTGGTGGCAATCAGCCCCAGCATTTT.